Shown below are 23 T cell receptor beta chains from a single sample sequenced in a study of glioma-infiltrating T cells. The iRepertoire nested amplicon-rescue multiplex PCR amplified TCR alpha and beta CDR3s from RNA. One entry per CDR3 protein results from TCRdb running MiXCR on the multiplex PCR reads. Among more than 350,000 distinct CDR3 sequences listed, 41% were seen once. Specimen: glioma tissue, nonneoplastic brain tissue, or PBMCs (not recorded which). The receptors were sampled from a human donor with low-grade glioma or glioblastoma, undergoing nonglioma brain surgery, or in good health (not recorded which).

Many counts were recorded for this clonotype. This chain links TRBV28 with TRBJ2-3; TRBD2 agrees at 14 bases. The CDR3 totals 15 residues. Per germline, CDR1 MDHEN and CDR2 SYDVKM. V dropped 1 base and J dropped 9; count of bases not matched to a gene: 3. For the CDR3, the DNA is TGTGCCAGCAGTTTATCCGGGACTAGCGGGAGAACGCAGTATTTT. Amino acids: CASSLSGTSGRTQYF.

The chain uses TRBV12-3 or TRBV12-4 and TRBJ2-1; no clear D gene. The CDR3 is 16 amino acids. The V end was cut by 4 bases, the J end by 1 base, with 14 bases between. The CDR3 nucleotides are TGTGCCAGCAGTTCCATTCAGGAAATTTCCTACAATGAGCAGTTCTTC. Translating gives CASSSIQEISYNEQFF.

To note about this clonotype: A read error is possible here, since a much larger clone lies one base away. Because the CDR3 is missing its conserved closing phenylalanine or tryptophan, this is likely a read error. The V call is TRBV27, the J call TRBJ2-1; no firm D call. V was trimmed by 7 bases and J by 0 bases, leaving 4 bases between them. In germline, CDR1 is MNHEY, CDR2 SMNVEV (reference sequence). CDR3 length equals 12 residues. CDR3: CASKSSYNEQFL. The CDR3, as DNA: TGTGCCAGCAAGAGCTCCTACAATGAGCAGTTCTTA.

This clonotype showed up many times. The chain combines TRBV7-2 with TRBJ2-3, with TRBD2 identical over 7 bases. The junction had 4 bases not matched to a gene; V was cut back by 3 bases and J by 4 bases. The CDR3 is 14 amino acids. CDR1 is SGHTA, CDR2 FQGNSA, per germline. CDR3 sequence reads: CASSLREGADTQYF. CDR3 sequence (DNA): TGTGCCAGCAGCTTGAGGGAGGGCGCAGATACGCAGTATTTT.

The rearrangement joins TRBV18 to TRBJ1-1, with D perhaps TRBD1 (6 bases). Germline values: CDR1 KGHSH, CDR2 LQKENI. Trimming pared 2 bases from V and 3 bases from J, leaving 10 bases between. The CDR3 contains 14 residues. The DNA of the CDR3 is TGTGCCAGCTCACCAACAGGGTGGGACACTGAAGCTTTCTTT. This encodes CASSPTGWDTEAFF.

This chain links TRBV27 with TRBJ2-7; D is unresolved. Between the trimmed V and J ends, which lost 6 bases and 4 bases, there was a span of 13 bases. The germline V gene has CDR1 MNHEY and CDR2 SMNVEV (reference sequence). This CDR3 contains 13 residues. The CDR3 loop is CASSPMTRYEQYF. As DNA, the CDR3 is TGTGCCAGCAGCCCGATGACCCGGTACGAGCAGTACTTC.

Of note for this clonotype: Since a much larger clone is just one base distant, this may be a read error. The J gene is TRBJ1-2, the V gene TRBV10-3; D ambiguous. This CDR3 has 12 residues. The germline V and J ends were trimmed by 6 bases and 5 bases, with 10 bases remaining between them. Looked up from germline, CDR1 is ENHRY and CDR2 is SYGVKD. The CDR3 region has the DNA TGTGCCATCAGAGACCTGCTTTATGGCTACACCTTC. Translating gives CAIRDLLYGYTF.

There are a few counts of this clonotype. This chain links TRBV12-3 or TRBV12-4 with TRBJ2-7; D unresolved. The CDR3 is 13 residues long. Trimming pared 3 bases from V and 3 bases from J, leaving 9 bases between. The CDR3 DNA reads TGTGCCAGCAGTTTCACACCGGACTACGAGCAGTACTTC. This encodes CASSFTPDYEQYF.

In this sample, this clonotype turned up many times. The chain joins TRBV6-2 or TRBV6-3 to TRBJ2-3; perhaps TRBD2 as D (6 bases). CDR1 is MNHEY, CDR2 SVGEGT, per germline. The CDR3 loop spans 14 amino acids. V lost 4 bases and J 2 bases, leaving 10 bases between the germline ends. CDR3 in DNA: TGTGCCAGCAGTTCTCCGGGGGACACAGATACGCAGTATTTT. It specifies CASSSPGDTDTQYF.

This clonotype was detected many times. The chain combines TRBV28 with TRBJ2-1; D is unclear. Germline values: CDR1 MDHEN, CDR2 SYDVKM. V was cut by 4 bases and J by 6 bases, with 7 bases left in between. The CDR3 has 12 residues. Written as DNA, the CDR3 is TGTGCCAGCAGTTCAGTAGGCAATGAGCAGTTCTTC. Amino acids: CASSSVGNEQFF.

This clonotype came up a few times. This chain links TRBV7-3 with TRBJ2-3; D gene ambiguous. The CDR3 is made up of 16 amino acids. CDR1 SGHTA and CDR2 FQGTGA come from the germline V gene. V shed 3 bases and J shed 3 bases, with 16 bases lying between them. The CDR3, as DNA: TGTGCCAGCAGCTTGAAGTATTACAGCGATACAGATACGCAGTATTTT. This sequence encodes CASSLKYYSDTDTQYF.

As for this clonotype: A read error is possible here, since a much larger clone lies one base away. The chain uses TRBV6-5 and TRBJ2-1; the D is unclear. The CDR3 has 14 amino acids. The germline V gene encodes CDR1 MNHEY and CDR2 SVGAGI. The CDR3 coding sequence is TGTGCCAGCAGTGTTTCCGGAACTTACAATGGGCAGTTCTTC. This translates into CASSVSGTYNGQFF.

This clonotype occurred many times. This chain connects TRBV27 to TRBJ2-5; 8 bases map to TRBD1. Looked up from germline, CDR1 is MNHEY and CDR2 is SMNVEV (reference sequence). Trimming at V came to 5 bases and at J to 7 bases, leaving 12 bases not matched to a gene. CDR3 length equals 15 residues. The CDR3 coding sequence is TGTGCCAGCAGTCCTGGGACAGGCGGTACGGGGACCCAGTACTTC. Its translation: CASSPGTGGTGTQYF.

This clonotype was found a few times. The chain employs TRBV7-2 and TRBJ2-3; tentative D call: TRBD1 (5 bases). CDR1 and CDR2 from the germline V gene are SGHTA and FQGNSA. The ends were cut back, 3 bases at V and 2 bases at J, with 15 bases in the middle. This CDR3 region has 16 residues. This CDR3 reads CASSFTRVSLTDTQYF. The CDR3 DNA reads TGTGCCAGCAGCTTCACCAGGGTATCTCTCACAGATACGCAGTATTTT.

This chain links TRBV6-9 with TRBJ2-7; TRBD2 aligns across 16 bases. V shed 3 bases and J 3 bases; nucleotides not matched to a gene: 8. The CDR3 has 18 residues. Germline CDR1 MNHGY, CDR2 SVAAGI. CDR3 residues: CASSYALGLAGGGYEQYF. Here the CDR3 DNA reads TGTGCCAGCAGTTACGCCCTGGGACTAGCGGGAGGGGGCTACGAGCAGTACTTC.

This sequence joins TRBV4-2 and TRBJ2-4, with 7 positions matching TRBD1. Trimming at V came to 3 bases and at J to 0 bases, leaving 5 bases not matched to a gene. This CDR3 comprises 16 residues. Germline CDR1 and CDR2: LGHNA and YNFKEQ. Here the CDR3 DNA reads TGTGCCAGCAGCCAGTGGGACAGCCTAGCCAAAAACATTCAGTACTTC. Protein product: CASSQWDSLAKNIQYF.

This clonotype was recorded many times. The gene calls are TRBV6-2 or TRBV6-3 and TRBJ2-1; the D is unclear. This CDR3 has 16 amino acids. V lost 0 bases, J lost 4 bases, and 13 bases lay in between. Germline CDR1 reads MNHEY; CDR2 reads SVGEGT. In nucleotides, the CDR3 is TGTGCCAGCAGTTACTCTGCCGGGCCTAAATACAATGAGCAGTTCTTC. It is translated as CASSYSAGPKYNEQFF.

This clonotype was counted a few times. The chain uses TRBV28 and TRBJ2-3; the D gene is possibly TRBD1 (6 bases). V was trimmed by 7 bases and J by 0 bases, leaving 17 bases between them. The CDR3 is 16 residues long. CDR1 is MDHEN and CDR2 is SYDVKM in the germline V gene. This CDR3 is CASTNQGWISTDTQYF. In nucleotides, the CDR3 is TGTGCCAGCACAAACCAGGGGTGGATTAGCACAGATACGCAGTATTTT.

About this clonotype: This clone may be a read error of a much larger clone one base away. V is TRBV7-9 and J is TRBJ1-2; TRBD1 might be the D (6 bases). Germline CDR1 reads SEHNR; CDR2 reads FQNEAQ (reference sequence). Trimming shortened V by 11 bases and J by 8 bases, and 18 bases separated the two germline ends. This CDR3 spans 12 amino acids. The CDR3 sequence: CAGGTGTGGYTF. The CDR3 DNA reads TGTGCCGGCGGAACAGGGACGGGCGGCTACACCTTC.

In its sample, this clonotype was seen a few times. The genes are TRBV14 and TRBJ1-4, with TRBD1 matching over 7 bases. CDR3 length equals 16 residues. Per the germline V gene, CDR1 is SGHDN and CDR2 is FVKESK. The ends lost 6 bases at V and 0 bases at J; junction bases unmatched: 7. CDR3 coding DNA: TGTGCCAGCAGTCGATCAGGGGGTGCAACTAATGAAAAACTGTTTTTT. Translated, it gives CASSRSGGATNEKLFF.

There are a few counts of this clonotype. CDR3 nucleotides: TGTGCCAGCAGCTTGGACGGATTTGACACTGAAGCTTTCTTT. It translates to CASSLDGFDTEAFF. The J gene is TRBJ1-1, the V gene TRBV7-9; D gene ambiguous. This CDR3 comprises 14 residues. The germline CDR1 and CDR2 sequences are SEHNR and FQNEAQ (reference sequence). V was clipped by 3 bases and J by 3 bases, with 11 bases between them.

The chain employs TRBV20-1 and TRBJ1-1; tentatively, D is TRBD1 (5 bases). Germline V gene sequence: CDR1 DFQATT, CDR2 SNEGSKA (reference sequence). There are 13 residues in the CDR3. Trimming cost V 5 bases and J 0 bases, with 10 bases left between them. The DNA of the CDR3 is TGCAGTGCTGGGGGACTGTTGAACACTGAAGCTTTCTTT. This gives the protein CSAGGLLNTEAFF.

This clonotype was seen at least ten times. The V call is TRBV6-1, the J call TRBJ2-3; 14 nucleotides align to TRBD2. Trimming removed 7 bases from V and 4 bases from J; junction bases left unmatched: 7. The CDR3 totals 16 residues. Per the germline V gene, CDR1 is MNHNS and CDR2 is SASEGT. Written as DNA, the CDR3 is TGTGCCAGCACCGGACTAGCGGGAGGAGTCCCAGATACGCAGTATTTT. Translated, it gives CASTGLAGGVPDTQYF.